One TCR beta chain is described in this entry. Its antigen remains unidentified. No per-base quality is available; no much larger clone lies one base away. The sample originates from a study of regulatory T cells in long-lasting Graves disease (dated by TCRdb to about 2021). Concerning the study at large: Antithyroid drugs had been taken for less than 3 months by newly diagnosed Graves' disease patients. A total of 33 samples underwent TCR sequencing: approximately 13 from persistent and roughly 20 from newly diagnosed Graves' disease patients. The study took place in China and was registered as a clinical trial. This study used TCR sequencing and RNA sequencing of peripheral blood to compare persistent Graves' disease patients against newly diagnosed Graves' disease patients.

From its cysteine to its phenylalanine, the CDR3 spans 16 amino acids. Only the CDR3 part of the read is kept: 48 bases, read in frame from the first base. V trim: 5 bases; J trim: 7 bases; unmatched bases: 12. CDR1 and CDR2 are read off the germline V gene (reference sequence) as SEHNR and FQNEAQ. Findings and caveats that apply to the study as a whole: The study examined only peripheral blood because the primary lesion, thyroid tissue, could not be accessed. Persistent Graves' disease patients showed lower TCR Shannon entropy and fewer highly expanded clones than newly diagnosed patients, suggesting clonal expansion. Persistent patients shared more public clonotypes among themselves (over 2,500) than newly diagnosed patients did (roughly 920). Only the TCR beta chain was sequenced and analyzed. The small sample size was acknowledged by the authors as a limitation that may reduce accuracy. Preferential use of TRBV28, TRBJ1-2 and TRBJ2-5 was observed in persistent disease, whereas TRBV20-1 and TRBJ2-1 were favored in newly diagnosed disease.

The sample's time point label, in plain terms: newly diagnosed GD, antithyroid drugs for less than 3 months. For both TCR sequencing and RNA sequencing, RNA was extracted from PBMCs in TRIzol. Graves' disease was diagnosed according to American Thyroid Association guidelines. Patients for the study were recruited at an endocrinology department in Xi'an, China. From each patient, 8 to 10 milliliters of peripheral blood was collected into an EDTA anticoagulant tube. PBMCs were isolated by Ficoll Paque Plus density gradient separation without further T cell sorting. RNA quality was checked with an Agilent 2100 Bioanalyzer and agarose gel, and concentration with a NanoDrop 2000. Libraries were built with multiplex PCR. Sequencing was carried out with an Illumina HiSeq 4000. iRepertoire HTBI primers and Arm-PCR amplification of CDR3 regions were used to construct TCR beta libraries. Gel purification was performed on PCR products prior to sequencing. As for the authors' bioinformatics: Gene usage analysis of CDR3 amino acid clonotypes used the 50 to 70 TRBV and some 15 TRBJ segments found across samples. Filtered high-quality paired reads were merged into contigs using COPE and FqMerger. Contigs were aligned with BLAST to IMGT TRBV, TRBD and TRBJ reference genes, and CDR3 was defined per IMGT. Highly expanded clones were defined as clonotypes with a frequency above 0.1%. Repertoire diversity was measured by Shannon entropy, and V-J evenness by the Gini coefficient. A clonotype found in more than one individual was treated as public. TCRdb reprocessing: public reads trimmed at Q25 with fastp, clones called with MiXCR, in-frame beta chains kept. When rows share a CDR3 protein, they turn into one entry using the most common DNA and genes. The V and J calls shown here were made by TCRdb, not taken from the authors' results. The sample yields 350,000 to 400,000 distinct CDR3 sequences; about 16% were counted once. The ten largest clones add up to roughly a fifth of the sample.

These same data were also listed under a study on T cells in Graves' hyperthyroidism and ophthalmopathy. Drawing on the second study: Stable Graves' hyperthyroidism was defined as the absence of progression to ophthalmopathy over 18 months of follow-up. The hyperthyroidism patients were between 18 and 65 years old and newly diagnosed, with a disease duration of less than 2 months. Exclusion was applied to patients with uncontrolled infections, other autoimmune diseases, pregnancy or lactation. Diagnoses relied on clinical symptoms, serum thyroxine and TRAb, thyroid ultrasound and orbital computed tomography. The TCR CDR3 was subjected to a first round of RT-PCR using the HTBI primer set and the Qiagen OneStep RT-PCR kit. Most expanded thyroid clonotypes (frequency above 0.001) were also detected in blood, suggesting blood repertoires may reflect thyroid immune responses. In cross-validation, a model built on a 13 V-J signature told ophthalmopathy apart from stable hyperthyroidism with approximately 90% sensitivity and around 81% specificity, and in testing the same model reached 80%/75%. During validation, the model predicted progression to ophthalmopathy a median of around 6 months ahead of onset, with just under 71% sensitivity and around 72% specificity. A discovery cohort of around 100 patients, about 43 with Graves' ophthalmopathy and approximately 55 with stable Graves' hyperthyroidism, was used to find distinguishing TCR V-J signatures. Whether ophthalmopathy could be predicted prospectively was tested in an independent validation cohort made up of about 20 hyperthyroidism patients plus 17 patients who later progressed to ophthalmopathy. The approximately 98 discovery patients were randomly divided into training and test sets at a 7:3 ratio. Thyroid tissue and blood T-cell repertoires from more than 5 Graves' hyperthyroidism patients were also compared in the study. Once sampling was done, hyperthyroidism patients were given methimazole at a starting dose of 30 mg daily, whereas ophthalmopathy patients were given high-dose intravenous methylprednisolone. The libraries were constructed in a second round of multiplex PCR and then size-selected and purified. Sequencing of the libraries was done on an Illumina HiSeq2000 using paired-end 100 bp reads. SOAPnuke was used to process the raw data, throwing out any read that contained adapters or uncalled bases, had a mean Phred below 15, or lacked an exact constant-primer or identifier match. High-quality paired reads were merged with COPE v1.2.5, and unique nucleotide sequences were defined as clonotypes. MiTCR v1.1 was used to align clonotypes to the IMGT TRBV, TRBD and TRBJ reference segments. The analysis was restricted to V-J combinations with a frequency above 0.0001, which together covered around 99% of the repertoires. The TCS score was defined as F50 (clonal expansion) divided by E x V (chaos), with BLOSUM62-based TCRdist calculated between CDR3 peptides within each V-J. Welch's t-statistics and random forest reduced roughly 540 V-J features to 10 to 15, which were used in a naive Bayes classifier (R e1071). Sample size was not statistically predetermined, and investigators were not blinded to group allocation. TCR Vbeta CDR3 sequencing of approximately 140 peripheral blood samples (over 40 ophthalmopathy, roughly 74 hyperthyroidism and some 17 progressor patients) is reported in the paper.

The sequence links TRBV7-9 to TRBJ2-7; 12 junctional bases match TRBD2. The sequences come from peripheral blood mononuclear cells (PBMCs), collected at new diagnosis, from a patient treated with antithyroid drugs. This clonotype was obtained from a woman aged 18-35 years with Graves disease. Donor details come from another sample of the same person, matched by shared clones. The CDR3 in this case is CASSKRTSGVYNEQYF. The nucleotides read TGTGCCAGCAGCAAAAGGACTAGCGGGGTCTACAATGAGCAGTACTTC.